The 15 T cell receptor beta chains below come from one sample, sequenced in a study of blood T cell repertoires in COVID-19. The protocol was immunoSEQ multiplex PCR, while the TCRdb copy is restricted to in-frame clones and leaves out a portion. Among 250,000 to 400,000 clones listed, roughly 88% were seen once. The sequenced material came from peripheral blood. The receptors derive from a woman under 40 with COVID-19, enrolled during active disease.

This chain links TRBV3-1 (or the pseudogene TRBV3-2) with TRBJ2-5, with 10 positions matching TRBD1. CDR1 is LGHDT and CDR2 is YNNKEL in the germline V gene (reference sequence). J gave up 3 bases and V 7 bases, and 8 bases lay outside the gene matches. CDR3 size: 15 residues. CDR3 nucleotides: TGTGCCAGCACCTATCGCGGGACAGGGGAAGAGACCCAGTACTTC. It specifies CASTYRGTGEETQYF.

This chain joins TRBV2 and TRBJ1-1, with 8 bases matching TRBD1. The CDR3 contains 16 residues. The germline gives CDR1 SNHLY, CDR2 FYNNEI. Losses at the gene ends were 2 bases for V and 6 bases for J; bases not matched to a gene: 11. For the CDR3, the DNA is TGTGCCAGCAGTGAACGAGGGACAGGCCTCGGCTCTGAAGCTTTCTTT. Translation: CASSERGTGLGSEAFF.

DNA for the CDR3: TGTGCCAGCAGCCGATCTAGCGGGGGGTTTAATGAGCAGTTCTTC. Residues: CASSRSSGGFNEQFF. The chain has TRBV5-4 and TRBJ2-1; TRBD2 matches at 11 bases. The V gene's germline CDR1 is SGHNT and CDR2 YYREEE (reference sequence). The junction had 7 bases not matched to a gene; V was cut back by 4 bases and J by 7 bases. The CDR3 loop spans 15 amino acids. The full variable domain, rest sourced from reference TRBV5-4 and TRBJ2-1, is ETGVTQSPTHLIKTRGQQVTLRCSSQSGHNTVSWYQQALGQGPQFIFQYYREEENGRGNFPPRFSGLQFPNYSSELNVNALELDDSALYLCASSRSSGGFNEQFFGPGTRLTVL.

The chain uses TRBV7-2 and TRBJ2-5; D is uncertain. V was clipped by 2 bases and J by 5 bases, with 12 bases between them. CDR1 is SGHTA, CDR2 FQGNSA, per germline. CDR3 length: 14 residues. The CDR3 bases are TGTGCCAGCAGCTTATCGGGTTTCGGGGAGACCCAGTACTTC. Its protein product is CASSLSGFGETQYF.

A single count supports this clone. The chain employs TRBV29-1 and TRBJ1-1; D call uncertain. CDR1 and CDR2 (germline): SQVTM, ANQGSEA. The CDR3 length is 11 residues. The V gene lost 7 bases and the J gene lost 10 bases, with 16 bases spanning the gap. CDR3 DNA sequence: TGCAGCGCCCATCAGCTGGCGGGAGCTTTCTTT. This gives the protein CSAHQLAGAFF.

The CDR3 bases are TGTGCCAGCAGCCCAATAAGGGGCACTGAAGCTTTCTTT. It encodes CASSPIRGTEAFF. V is TRBV7-2 and J is TRBJ1-1; possibly TRBD1 for D (5 bases). CDR3 size: 13 residues. In germline, CDR1 is SGHTA, CDR2 FQGNSA. Trimming shortened V by 5 bases and J by 4 bases, and 11 bases separated the two germline ends. Based on the CDR3 plus reference TRBV7-2 and TRBJ1-1, the full variable domain is GAGVSQSPSNKVTEKGKDVELRCDPISGHTALYWYRQSLGQGLEFLIYFQGNSAPDKSGLPSDRFSAERTGGSVSTLTIQRTQQEDSAVYLCASSPIRGTEAFFGQGTRLTVV.

The chain links TRBV7-9 to TRBJ1-6, with D perhaps TRBD1 (6 bases). The CDR3 extends over 15 amino acids. CDR1 is SEHNR, CDR2 FQNEAQ, per germline (reference sequence). Between the trimmed V and J ends, which lost 4 bases and 5 bases, there was a span of 12 bases. CDR3 loop: CASSSNRANNSPLHF. As DNA, the CDR3 is TGTGCCAGCAGCTCCAACAGGGCAAATAATTCACCCCTCCACTTT.

The gene calls are TRBV5-5 and TRBJ2-7, with 9 bases matching TRBD1. The germline V gene encodes CDR1 SGHKS and CDR2 YYEKEE (reference sequence). The V and J ends lost 3 bases and 3 bases, in that order; junction bases with no gene match: 7. This CDR3 is built from 15 residues. The CDR3 here is CASSYITGGVYEQYF. The CDR3, as DNA: TGTGCCAGCAGCTACATTACAGGGGGCGTCTACGAGCAGTACTTC.

The V gene is TRBV18, the J gene TRBJ2-1; no definite D call. The length of the CDR3 is 13 residues. The V gene lost 3 bases and the J gene lost 5 bases, with 8 bases spanning the gap. Germline V gene sequence: CDR1 KGHSH, CDR2 LQKENI. The CDR3 sequence: CASSPLRDNEQFF. The CDR3 DNA follows: TGTGCCAGCTCACCGCTTCGGGACAATGAGCAGTTCTTC.

V gene TRBV5-1 combines with J gene TRBJ1-6; D not resolved. Trimming took off 0 bases at V and 6 bases at J, with 7 bases between the two ends. CDR1 and CDR2 from the germline V gene are SGHRS and YFSETQ. CDR3 length: 14 residues. CDR3 in amino acids: CASSLAGVNSPLHF. The DNA for the CDR3 is TGCGCCAGCAGCTTGGCCGGGGTTAATTCACCCCTCCACTTT.

This rearrangement joins TRBV27 to TRBJ2-5; perhaps TRBD2 as D (6 bases). The germline V gene has CDR1 MNHEY and CDR2 SMNVEV (reference sequence). This CDR3 has 18 amino acids. V was clipped by 5 bases and J by 0 bases, with 22 bases between them. The chain's CDR3 is CASSRTTPGRGYQETQYF. CDR3 nucleotide sequence: TGTGCCAGCAGTAGGACTACCCCAGGAAGAGGGTACCAAGAGACCCAGTACTTC.

The rearrangement uses TRBV5-1 and TRBJ1-4; 11 positions agree with TRBD1. This CDR3 is built from 15 residues. Germline loops: CDR1 SGHRS, CDR2 YFSETQ. Losses at the gene ends were 3 bases for V and 7 bases for J; bases not matched to a gene: 5. The DNA of the CDR3 is TGCGCCAGCAGCTGGAGGACAGGGGGCATTGAAAAACTGTTTTTT. Encoded protein: CASSWRTGGIEKLFF.

V is TRBV6-2 or TRBV6-3 and J is TRBJ1-5; the match to TRBD1 covers 10 bases. Germline values: CDR1 MNHEY, CDR2 SVGEGT. Losses at the gene ends were 5 bases for V and 4 bases for J; bases not matched to a gene: 8. This CDR3 region has 16 residues. This chain's CDR3 is CASSHRTGGSNQPQHF. CDR3 coding DNA: TGTGCCAGCAGTCATCGGACAGGGGGAAGTAATCAGCCCCAGCATTTT.

This sequence joins TRBV7-8 and TRBJ2-1; D might be TRBD1 (6 bases). Looked up from germline, CDR1 is SGHVS and CDR2 is FQNEAQ. The CDR3 is 14 amino acids. Trimming removed 0 bases from V and 10 bases from J, with 13 bases in between. Written as DNA, the CDR3 is TGTGCCAGCAGCTTAGCTGGGCCAACAGGGGAGCAGTTCTTC. Translating gives CASSLAGPTGEQFF.

This sequence joins TRBV11-2 and TRBJ1-5; the D is unclear. In germline, CDR1 is SGHAT, CDR2 FQNNGV. The CDR3 is 12 amino acids. Trimming cost V 3 bases and J 9 bases, with 9 bases left between them. CDR3 in amino acids: CASSFSGLPQHF. DNA of the CDR3: TGTGCCAGCAGCTTTAGCGGTCTGCCCCAGCATTTT.